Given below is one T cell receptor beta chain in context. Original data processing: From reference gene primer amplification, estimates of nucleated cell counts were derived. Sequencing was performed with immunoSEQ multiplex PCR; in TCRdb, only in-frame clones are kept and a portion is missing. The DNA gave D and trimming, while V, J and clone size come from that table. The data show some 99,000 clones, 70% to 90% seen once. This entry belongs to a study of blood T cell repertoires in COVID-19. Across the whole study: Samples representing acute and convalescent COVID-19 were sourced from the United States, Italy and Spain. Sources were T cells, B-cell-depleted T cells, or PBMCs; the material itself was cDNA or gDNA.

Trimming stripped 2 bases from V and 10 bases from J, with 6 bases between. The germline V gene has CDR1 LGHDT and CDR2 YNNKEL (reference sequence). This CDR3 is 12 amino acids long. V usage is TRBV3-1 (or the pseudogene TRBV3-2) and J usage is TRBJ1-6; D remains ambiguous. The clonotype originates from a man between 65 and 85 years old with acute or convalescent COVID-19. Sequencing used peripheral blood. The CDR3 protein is CASSQPESPLHF. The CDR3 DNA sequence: TGTGCCAGCAGCCAACCTGAGTCACCCCTCCACTTT.